This paragraph reports one T cell receptor (beta chain). What it recognizes is unknown. This entry is derived from a study of OX40 agonist ivuxolimab in advanced cancers. Overall study context: Subjects had a mean age of about 65 years, with a range of roughly 23 to 80; around 84% were male. General study findings and limits: In the 0.1 to 3.0 mg/kg range, CD4+ and CD8+ blood T cells had expanded clonally by week 6.

Profiling relied on immunoSEQ multiplex PCR, and the TCRdb table lists in-frame clones only, not all of them. Found here are 52,000 or so clones, 70% to 90% of them singletons; the top ten hold approximately 1.6%. V dropped 5 bases and J dropped 6 bases, with 17 bases sitting between them. Germline assignment: CDR1 GTSNPN and CDR2 SVGIG (reference sequence). This CDR3 contains 14 residues. The sequencing here drew on CD4+ or CD8+ T cells sorted from blood, taken in a trial of the OX40 agonist ivuxolimab. The clonotype originates from an adult with an advanced solid tumor such as melanoma, head and neck, liver or kidney cancer. The chain uses TRBV30 and TRBJ1-5; weak D call: TRBD1 (6 bases). The CDR3 protein is CAWDAGGGGQPQHF. DNA for the CDR3: TGTGCCTGGGACGCGGGGGGCGGCGGTCAGCCCCAGCATTTT.